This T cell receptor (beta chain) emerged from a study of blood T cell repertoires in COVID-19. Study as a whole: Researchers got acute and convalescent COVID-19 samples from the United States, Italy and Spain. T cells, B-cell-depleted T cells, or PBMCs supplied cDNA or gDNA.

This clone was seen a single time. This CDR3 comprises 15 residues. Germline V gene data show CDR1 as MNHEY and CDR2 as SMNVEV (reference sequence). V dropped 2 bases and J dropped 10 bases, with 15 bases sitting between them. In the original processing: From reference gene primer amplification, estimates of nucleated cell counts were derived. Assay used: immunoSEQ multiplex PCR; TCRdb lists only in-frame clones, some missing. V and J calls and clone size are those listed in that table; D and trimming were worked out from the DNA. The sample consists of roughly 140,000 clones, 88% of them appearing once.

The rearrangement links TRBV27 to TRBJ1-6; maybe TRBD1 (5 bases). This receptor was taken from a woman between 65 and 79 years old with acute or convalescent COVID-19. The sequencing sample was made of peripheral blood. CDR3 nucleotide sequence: TGTGCCAGCAGTTTAAGGGGAGGAGGGTCATCACCCCTCCACTTT. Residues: CASSLRGGGSSPLHF.